The rows below give T cell receptor beta chains drawn from one sample of a study of cytomegalovirus exposure and HLA in healthy donors. Only in-frame clones appear in the TCRdb table, and some are missing; sequencing was by immunoSEQ multiplex PCR. The sample records roughly 150,000 clones, over 80% being singletons. Sequenced material: PBMCs. The receptors were sampled from a young woman in good health and CMV-seronegative. The CDR3 runs from the conserved cysteine through the conserved F or W. The D gene is left open where the match is weak. Clone size is given for some rows only: seen once, a few or many times, or a class if the clone is expanded.

D gene: TRBD1
J gene: TRBJ2-7
clone size: once
V gene: TRBV10-3
CDR3 protein: CAISELTGLIYEQYF
CDR3 DNA: TGTGCCATCAGTGAATTGACAGGGCTTATCTACGAGCAGTACTTC

D gene: TRBD1
J gene: TRBJ2-5
clone size: .
V gene: TRBV10-1
CDR3 protein: CASSEGQAFQETQYF
CDR3 DNA: TGCGCCAGCAGTGAAGGACAGGCCTTCCAAGAGACCCAGTACTTC

D gene: TRBD1
J gene: TRBJ2-6
clone size: .
V gene: TRBV2
CDR3 protein: CASIEPPGTGLSGANVLTF
CDR3 DNA: TGTGCCAGCATCGAACCACCCGGGACAGGGCTTTCTGGGGCCAACGTCCTGACTTTC

D gene: TRBD2
J gene: TRBJ2-3
clone size: .
V gene: TRBV4-1
CDR3 protein: CASSREGRGERGRTDTQYF
CDR3 DNA: TGCGCCAGCAGCCGGGAGGGGCGGGGGGAGCGGGGGCGCACAGATACGCAGTATTTT

D gene: TRBD1
J gene: TRBJ2-2
clone size: .
V gene: TRBV6-5
CDR3 protein: CASRAGGGTGELFF
CDR3 DNA: TGTGCCAGCAGGGCAGGGGGCGGGACCGGGGAGCTGTTTTTT

D gene: .
J gene: TRBJ2-7
clone size: .
V gene: TRBV2
CDR3 protein: CASSEGGHLGEQYF
CDR3 DNA: TGTGCCAGCAGTGAAGGCGGACATCTTGGCGAGCAGTACTTC

D gene: TRBD1
J gene: TRBJ2-6
clone size: .
V gene: TRBV19
CDR3 protein: CASSPGQGAISGANVLTF
CDR3 DNA: TGTGCCAGCAGTCCTGGACAGGGGGCGATCTCTGGGGCCAACGTCCTGACTTTC

D gene: TRBD1
J gene: TRBJ1-2
clone size: .
V gene: TRBV19
CDR3 protein: CASSIVKSRDSYGYTF
CDR3 DNA: TGTGCCAGTAGTATAGTAAAATCTCGGGACAGCTATGGCTACACCTTC

D gene: TRBD1
J gene: TRBJ1-4
clone size: .
V gene: TRBV5-5
CDR3 protein: CASSLLAGGNEKLFF
CDR3 DNA: TGTGCCAGCAGTCTTCTCGCAGGGGGCAATGAAAAACTGTTTTTT

D gene: .
J gene: TRBJ2-3
clone size: .
V gene: TRBV6-5
CDR3 protein: CASSFSSTDTQYF
CDR3 DNA: TGTGCCAGCAGTTTTTCTAGCACAGATACGCAGTATTTT

D gene: TRBD2
J gene: TRBJ2-2
clone size: .
V gene: TRBV9
CDR3 protein: CASSDPGERGDTGELFF
CDR3 DNA: TGTGCCAGCAGCGACCCTGGGGAGCGGGGGGACACCGGGGAGCTGTTTTTT

D gene: .
J gene: TRBJ2-3
clone size: once
V gene: TRBV15
CDR3 protein: CATSSLAGASTDTQYF
CDR3 DNA: TGTGCCACCAGCAGCCTGGCAGGGGCTAGCACAGATACGCAGTATTTT

D gene: TRBD2
J gene: TRBJ2-7
clone size: few
V gene: TRBV2
CDR3 protein: CASSRESGGSYEQYF
CDR3 DNA: TGTGCCAGCAGTCGGGAAAGCGGGGGCTCCTACGAGCAGTACTTC

D gene: .
J gene: TRBJ1-3
clone size: .
V gene: TRBV7-2
CDR3 protein: CASSLAGASGNTIYF
CDR3 DNA: TGTGCCAGCAGCTTAGCGGGGGCCTCTGGAAACACCATATATTTT

D gene: .
J gene: TRBJ2-3
clone size: .
V gene: TRBV11-2
CDR3 protein: CASNVGEYLLGTQYF
CDR3 DNA: TGTGCCAGCAACGTAGGGGAATACCTGCTAGGTACGCAGTATTTT

D gene: TRBD2
J gene: TRBJ2-1
clone size: .
V gene: TRBV5-1
CDR3 protein: CASSLTSGGSYNEQFF
CDR3 DNA: TGCGCCAGCAGCTTGACTAGCGGGGGTTCCTACAATGAGCAGTTCTTC

D gene: TRBD1
J gene: TRBJ2-6
clone size: .
V gene: TRBV4-2
CDR3 protein: CASSLTGELTGANVLTF
CDR3 DNA: TGTGCCAGCAGCTTGACAGGGGAATTAACTGGGGCCAACGTCCTGACTTTC

D gene: .
J gene: TRBJ2-1
clone size: .
V gene: TRBV5-6
CDR3 protein: CASTGSRSSYNEQFF
CDR3 DNA: TGTGCCAGCACTGGGAGCCGGAGCTCCTACAATGAGCAGTTCTTC

D gene: TRBD1
J gene: TRBJ2-3
clone size: .
V gene: TRBV6-6
CDR3 protein: CASSFWTGGTDTQYF
CDR3 DNA: TGTGCCAGCAGTTTTTGGACAGGGGGCACAGATACGCAGTATTTT

D gene: TRBD1
J gene: TRBJ1-4
clone size: .
V gene: TRBV5-6
CDR3 protein: CASSLYRGGEKLFF
CDR3 DNA: TGTGCCAGCAGCTTGTACAGGGGTGGTGAAAAACTGTTTTTT

D gene: .
J gene: TRBJ1-1
clone size: .
V gene: TRBV29-1
CDR3 protein: CSVLRGGVEAFF
CDR3 DNA: TGCAGCGTCTTGCGGGGGGGGGTTGAAGCTTTCTTT

D gene: .
J gene: TRBJ1-5
clone size: .
V gene: TRBV2
CDR3 protein: CASSRTVNSNQPQHF
CDR3 DNA: TGTGCCAGCAGTCGTACAGTAAATAGCAATCAGCCCCAGCATTTT

D gene: TRBD2
J gene: TRBJ2-2
clone size: once
V gene: TRBV10-1
CDR3 protein: CASNGGLAGNTGELFF
CDR3 DNA: TGCGCCAGCAATGGAGGACTAGCGGGGAACACCGGGGAGCTGTTTTTT

D gene: .
J gene: TRBJ1-1
clone size: .
V gene: TRBV25-1
CDR3 protein: CASSDITGLKNTEAFF
CDR3 DNA: TGTGCCAGCAGTGATATTACGGGACTTAAGAACACTGAAGCTTTCTTT

D gene: .
J gene: TRBJ1-6
clone size: .
V gene: TRBV7-9
CDR3 protein: CASSQEGLLMGSPLHF
CDR3 DNA: TGTGCCAGCAGCCAAGAGGGACTCCTTATGGGCTCACCCCTCCACTTT

D gene: .
J gene: TRBJ1-1
clone size: .
V gene: TRBV5-4
CDR3 protein: CASSLATRAGAFF
CDR3 DNA: TGTGCCAGCAGCTTGGCCACTCGGGCGGGAGCTTTCTTT

D gene: TRBD1
J gene: TRBJ1-3
clone size: .
V gene: TRBV4-2
CDR3 protein: CASSLERGLGNTIYF
CDR3 DNA: TGTGCCAGCAGCCTCGAGAGGGGGCTCGGAAACACCATATATTTT

D gene: .
J gene: TRBJ1-2
clone size: .
V gene: TRBV6-1
CDR3 protein: CASGARVANYGYTF
CDR3 DNA: TGTGCCAGTGGGGCCCGTGTAGCTAACTATGGCTACACCTTC

D gene: .
J gene: TRBJ1-2
clone size: .
V gene: TRBV7-9
CDR3 protein: CASSSMAGLANYGYTF
CDR3 DNA: TGTGCCAGCAGCTCTATGGCGGGGCTGGCTAACTATGGCTACACCTTC